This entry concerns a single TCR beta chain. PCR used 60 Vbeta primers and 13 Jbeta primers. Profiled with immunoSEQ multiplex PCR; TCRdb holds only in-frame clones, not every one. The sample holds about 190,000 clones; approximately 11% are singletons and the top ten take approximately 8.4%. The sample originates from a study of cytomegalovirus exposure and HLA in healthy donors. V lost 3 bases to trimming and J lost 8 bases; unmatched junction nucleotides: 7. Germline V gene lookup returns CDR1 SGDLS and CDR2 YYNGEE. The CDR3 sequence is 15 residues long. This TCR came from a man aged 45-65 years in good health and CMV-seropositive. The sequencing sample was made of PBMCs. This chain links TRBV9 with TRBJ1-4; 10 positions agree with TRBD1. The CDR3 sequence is CASSGGTGEVEKLFF. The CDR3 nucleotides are TGTGCCAGCAGCGGGGGGACAGGGGAGGTCGAAAAACTGTTTTTT.